The TCR beta chain described here comes from a study of response to subunit inactivated influenza vaccine. Deletions cut 8 bases from V and 8 bases from J, with 6 bases between. CDR3 length equals 9 residues. Germline V CDR1 and CDR2: SNHLY, FYNNEI. Each CDR3 protein gets one entry after TCRdb re-called the RT-PCR reads with MiXCR. Of 800,000 or so distinct CDR3 sequences in the sample, 21% are singletons; the top ten hold around 9.6%. Study results and limitations: Authors suggested that a seasonal influenza vaccination recruits few new T cells each time.

This clonotype has more than one count but fewer than ten. Its antigen remains unidentified. This sample comprised PBMCs from blood, obtained approximately 5 days after vaccination. The clonotype originates from a man aged 50-60 years who received an inactivated influenza vaccine. V and J are TRBV2 and TRBJ1-1, with a possible D match to TRBD1 (5 bases). The CDR3 here is CASGDEAFF. In DNA, the CDR3 is TGTGCCAGCGGGGACGAAGCTTTCTTT.